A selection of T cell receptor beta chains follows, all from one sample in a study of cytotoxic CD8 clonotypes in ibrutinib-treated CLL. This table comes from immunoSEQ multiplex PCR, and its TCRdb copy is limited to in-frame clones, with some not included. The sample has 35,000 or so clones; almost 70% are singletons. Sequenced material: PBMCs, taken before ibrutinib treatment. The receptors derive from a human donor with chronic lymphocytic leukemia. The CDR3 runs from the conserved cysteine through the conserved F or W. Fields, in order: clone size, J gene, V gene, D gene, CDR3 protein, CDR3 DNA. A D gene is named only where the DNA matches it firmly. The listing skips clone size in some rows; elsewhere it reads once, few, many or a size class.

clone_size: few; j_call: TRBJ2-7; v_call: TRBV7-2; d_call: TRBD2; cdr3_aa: CASSLQPGGPYEQYF; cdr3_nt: TGTGCCAGCAGCTTACAACCGGGAGGGCCCTACGAGCAGTACTTC
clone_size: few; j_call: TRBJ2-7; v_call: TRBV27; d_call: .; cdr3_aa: CASGGLAQYEQYF; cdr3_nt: TGTGCCAGCGGGGGGCTAGCCCAGTACGAGCAGTACTTC
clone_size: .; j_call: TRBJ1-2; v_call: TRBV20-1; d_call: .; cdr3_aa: CSARRGSGYTF; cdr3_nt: TGCAGTGCGAGAAGGGGGAGTGGCTACACCTTC
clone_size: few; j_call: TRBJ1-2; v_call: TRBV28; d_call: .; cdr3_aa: CASSLTRYGYTF; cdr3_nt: TGTGCCAGCAGTTTAACGCGCTATGGCTACACCTTC
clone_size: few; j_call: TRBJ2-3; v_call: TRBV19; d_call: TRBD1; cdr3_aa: CAGRDRQTDTQYF; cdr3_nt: TGTGCCGGACGGGACAGGCAAACAGATACGCAGTATTTT
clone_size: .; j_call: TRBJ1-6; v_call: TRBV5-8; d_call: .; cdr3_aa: CASSVVSGSNSPLHF; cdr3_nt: TGTGCCAGCAGCGTGGTTTCAGGGTCTAATTCACCCCTCCACTTT
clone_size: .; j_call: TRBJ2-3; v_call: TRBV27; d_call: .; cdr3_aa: CASSLFGTDTQYF; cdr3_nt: TGTGCCAGCAGTTTATTTGGCACAGATACGCAGTATTTT
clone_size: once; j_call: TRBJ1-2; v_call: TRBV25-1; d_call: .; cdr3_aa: CASSVSFQTGGYTF; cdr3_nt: TGTGCCAGCAGTGTCTCATTTCAAACGGGCGGCTACACCTTC
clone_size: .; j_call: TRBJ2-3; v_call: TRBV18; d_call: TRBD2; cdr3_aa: CASSPPGLAGDTQYF; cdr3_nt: TGTGCCAGCTCACCACCGGGACTAGCGGGGGATACGCAGTATTTT
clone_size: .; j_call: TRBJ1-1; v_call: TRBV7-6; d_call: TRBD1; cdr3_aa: CASSLVQGGTEAFF; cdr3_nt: TGTGCCAGCAGCTTAGTTCAGGGGGGCACTGAAGCTTTCTTT
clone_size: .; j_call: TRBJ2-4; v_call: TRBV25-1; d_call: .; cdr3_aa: CASSDAGTNIQYF; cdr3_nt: TGTGCCAGCAGTGACGCCGGGACAAACATTCAGTACTTC
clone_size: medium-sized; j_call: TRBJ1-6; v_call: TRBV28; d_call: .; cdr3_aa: CASSLDSFSPLHF; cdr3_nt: TGTGCCAGCAGTTTAGACAGTTTTTCACCCCTCCACTTT
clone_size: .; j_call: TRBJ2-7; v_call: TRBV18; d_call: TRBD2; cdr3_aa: CASSPPSGERYEQYF; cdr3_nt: TGTGCCAGCTCACCACCGAGCGGGGAGCGCTACGAGCAGTACTTC
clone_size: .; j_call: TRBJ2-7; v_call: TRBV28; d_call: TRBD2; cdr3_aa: CASSLEGLAFSSYEQYF; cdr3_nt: TGTGCCAGCAGTTTAGAGGGACTAGCGTTTAGCTCCTACGAGCAGTACTTC
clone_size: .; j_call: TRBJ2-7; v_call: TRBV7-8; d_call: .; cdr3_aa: CASSLAGAKIYEQYF; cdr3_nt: TGTGCCAGCAGCTTAGCTGGGGCGAAGATCTACGAGCAGTACTTC
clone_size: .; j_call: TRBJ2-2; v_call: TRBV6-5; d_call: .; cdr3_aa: CASSLLGRDTGELFF; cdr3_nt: TGTGCCAGCAGTTTACTAGGAAGGGACACCGGGGAGCTGTTTTTT
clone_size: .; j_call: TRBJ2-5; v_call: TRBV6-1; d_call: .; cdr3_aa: CASRRVETQYF; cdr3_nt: TGTGCCAGCCGAAGGGTAGAGACCCAGTACTTC
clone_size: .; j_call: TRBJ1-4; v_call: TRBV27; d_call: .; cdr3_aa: CASSFGQGLFNEKLFF; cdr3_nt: TGTGCCAGCAGTTTTGGTCAGGGGCTTTTTAATGAAAAACTGTTTTTT
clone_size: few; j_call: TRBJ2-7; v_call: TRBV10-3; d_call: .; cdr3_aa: CAISESRQSYEQYF; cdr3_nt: TGTGCCATCAGTGAGTCGAGACAGTCCTACGAGCAGTACTTC
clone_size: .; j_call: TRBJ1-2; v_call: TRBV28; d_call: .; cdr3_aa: CASSLAGGTRHGYTF; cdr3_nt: TGTGCCAGCAGTTTGGCCGGCGGAACCCGACATGGCTACACCTTC
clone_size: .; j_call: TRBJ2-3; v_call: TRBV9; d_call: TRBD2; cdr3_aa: CASSVSGAGTDTQYF; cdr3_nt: TGTGCCAGCAGCGTCAGCGGGGCGGGTACAGATACGCAGTATTTT
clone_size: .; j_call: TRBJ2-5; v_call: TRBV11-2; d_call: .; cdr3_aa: CASSLVPDDQETQYF; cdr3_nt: TGTGCCAGCAGCTTAGTTCCGGATGACCAAGAGACCCAGTACTTC
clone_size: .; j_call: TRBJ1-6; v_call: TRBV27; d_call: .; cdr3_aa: CASAAGTLGNSPLHF; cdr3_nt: TGTGCCAGCGCCGCCGGGACCCTAGGGAATTCACCCCTCCACTTT
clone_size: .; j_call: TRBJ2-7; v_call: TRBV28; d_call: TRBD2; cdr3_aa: CASSLPTSGALSYEQYF; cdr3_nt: TGTGCCAGCAGTTTACCGACTAGCGGAGCCCTCTCCTACGAGCAGTACTTC
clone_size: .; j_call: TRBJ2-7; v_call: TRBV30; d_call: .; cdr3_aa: CAWGGGAPEQYF; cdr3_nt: TGTGCCTGGGGTGGGGGGGCCCCCGAGCAGTACTTC
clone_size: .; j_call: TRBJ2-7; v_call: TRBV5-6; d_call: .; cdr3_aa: CASINPVLQGNPTVGQYF; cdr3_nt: TGTGCCAGCATCAACCCCGTTCTACAGGGTAATCCCACCGTCGGGCAGTACTTC
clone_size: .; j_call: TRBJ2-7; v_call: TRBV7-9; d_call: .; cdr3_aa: CASSLAVRTVPDYEQYF; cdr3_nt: TGTGCCAGCAGCTTAGCGGTCCGGACAGTCCCCGACTACGAGCAGTACTTC
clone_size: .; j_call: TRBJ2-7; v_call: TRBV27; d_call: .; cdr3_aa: CASSLKSYEQYF; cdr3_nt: TGTGCCAGCAGTTTAAAGTCCTACGAGCAGTACTTC
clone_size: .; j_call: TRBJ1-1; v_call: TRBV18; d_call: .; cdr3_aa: CASSPQMSNLLAFF; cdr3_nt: TGTGCCAGCTCACCACAGATGTCTAACTTACTAGCTTTCTTT
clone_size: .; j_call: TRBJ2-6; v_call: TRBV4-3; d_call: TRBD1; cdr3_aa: CASSQDVTGGSGANVLTF; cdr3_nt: TGCGCCAGCAGCCAAGACGTGACAGGGGGCTCTGGGGCCAACGTCCTGACTTTC
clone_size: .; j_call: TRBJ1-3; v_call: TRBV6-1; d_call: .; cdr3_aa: CASRADVSTIYF; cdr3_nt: TGTGCCAGCAGGGCTGACGTATCCACCATATATTTT
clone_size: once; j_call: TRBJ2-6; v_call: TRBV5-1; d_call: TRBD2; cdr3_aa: CASSKTSGWSSGANVLTF; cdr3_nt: TGCGCCAGCAGCAAGACTAGCGGGTGGAGCTCTGGGGCCAACGTCCTGACTTTC
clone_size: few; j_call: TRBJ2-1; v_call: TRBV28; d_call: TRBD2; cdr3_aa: CASSLETSGINEQFF; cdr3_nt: TGTGCCAGCAGTTTGGAGACTAGCGGGATCAATGAGCAGTTCTTC
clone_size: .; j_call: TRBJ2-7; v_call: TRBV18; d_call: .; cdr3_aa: CASSPVDTVREQYF; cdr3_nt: TGTGCCAGCTCACCGGTGGACACCGTGAGGGAGCAGTACTTC
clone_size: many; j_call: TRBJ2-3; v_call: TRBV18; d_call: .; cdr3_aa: CASSPPSSGTDTQYF; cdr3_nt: TGTGCCAGCTCACCACCTTCTAGCGGCACAGATACGCAGTATTTT
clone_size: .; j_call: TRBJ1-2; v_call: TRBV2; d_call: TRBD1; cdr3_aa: CASSEQGEDYGYTF; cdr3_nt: TGTGCCAGCAGTGAACAGGGGGAAGACTATGGCTACACCTTC
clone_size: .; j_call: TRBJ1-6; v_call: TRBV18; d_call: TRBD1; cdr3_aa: CASSPDRVGNSPLHF; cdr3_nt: TGTGCCAGCTCTCCGGACAGGGTTGGCAATTCACCCCTCCACTTT
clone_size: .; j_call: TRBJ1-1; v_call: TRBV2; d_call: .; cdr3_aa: CASSPLASANTEAFF; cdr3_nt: TGTGCCAGCAGTCCCCTTGCGTCCGCGAACACTGAAGCTTTCTTT